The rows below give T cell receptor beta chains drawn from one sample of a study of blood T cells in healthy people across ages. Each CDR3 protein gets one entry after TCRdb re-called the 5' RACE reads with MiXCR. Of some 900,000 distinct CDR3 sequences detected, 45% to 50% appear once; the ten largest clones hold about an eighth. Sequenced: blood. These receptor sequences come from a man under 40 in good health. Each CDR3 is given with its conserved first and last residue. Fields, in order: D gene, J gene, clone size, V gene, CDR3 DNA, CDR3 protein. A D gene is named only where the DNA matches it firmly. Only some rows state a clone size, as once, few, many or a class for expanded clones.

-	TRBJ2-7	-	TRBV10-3	TGTGCCATCAGTCGAGAGGGCGCAGGGCAAAGCTCCTACGAGCAGTACTTC	CAISREGAGQSSYEQYF
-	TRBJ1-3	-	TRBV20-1	TGCAGTGCTATAGGGGGGGGACTGTGGAAAGACACCATATATTTT	CSAIGGGLWKDTIYF
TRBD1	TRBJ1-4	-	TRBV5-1	TGCGCCAGCAGCTTGGGCGACAGGGGTATTAATGAAAAACTGTTTTTT	CASSLGDRGINEKLFF
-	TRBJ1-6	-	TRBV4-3	TGCGCCAGCAGCCAAGATACAGCCCCGGGCAGCGATTCACCCCTCCACTTT	CASSQDTAPGSDSPLHF
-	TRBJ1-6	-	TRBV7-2	TGTGCCAGCAGCTTCCAGACTGTAAATTCACCCCTCCACTTT	CASSFQTVNSPLHF
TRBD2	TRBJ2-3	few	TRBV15	TGTGCCACCAGCAGCAACGGACTAGCGGGGAGTCTCACAGATACGCAGTATTTT	CATSSNGLAGSLTDTQYF
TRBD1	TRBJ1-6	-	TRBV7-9	TGTGCCAGCAGCCCCCAGCGGCCGGACAGGGGATTTTCACCCCTCCACTTT	CASSPQRPDRGFSPLHF
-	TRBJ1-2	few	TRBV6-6	TGTGCCAGCAGCAAATCATCGGCCGGGAACTATGGCTACACCTTC	CASSKSSAGNYGYTF
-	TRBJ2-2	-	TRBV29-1	TGCAGCTCGCGGGCGGCGAACACCGGGGAGCTGTTTTTT	CSSRAANTGELFF
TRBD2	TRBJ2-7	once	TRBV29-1	TGCAGCGTCCTGACGAGCGGGGGGGAGAACCCCTACGAGCAGTACTTC	CSVLTSGGENPYEQYF
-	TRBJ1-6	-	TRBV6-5	TGTGCCAGCAGTTACAGTGTTCATAATTCACCCCTCCACTTT	CASSYSVHNSPLHF
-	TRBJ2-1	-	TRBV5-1	TGCGCCAGCAGCTTGGACACTAAGGGGCAGTTCTTC	CASSLDTKGQFF
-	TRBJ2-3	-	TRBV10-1	TGCGCCAGCAGTCCCTCCTTGGGTCTGGGAACAGATACGCAGTATTTT	CASSPSLGLGTDTQYF